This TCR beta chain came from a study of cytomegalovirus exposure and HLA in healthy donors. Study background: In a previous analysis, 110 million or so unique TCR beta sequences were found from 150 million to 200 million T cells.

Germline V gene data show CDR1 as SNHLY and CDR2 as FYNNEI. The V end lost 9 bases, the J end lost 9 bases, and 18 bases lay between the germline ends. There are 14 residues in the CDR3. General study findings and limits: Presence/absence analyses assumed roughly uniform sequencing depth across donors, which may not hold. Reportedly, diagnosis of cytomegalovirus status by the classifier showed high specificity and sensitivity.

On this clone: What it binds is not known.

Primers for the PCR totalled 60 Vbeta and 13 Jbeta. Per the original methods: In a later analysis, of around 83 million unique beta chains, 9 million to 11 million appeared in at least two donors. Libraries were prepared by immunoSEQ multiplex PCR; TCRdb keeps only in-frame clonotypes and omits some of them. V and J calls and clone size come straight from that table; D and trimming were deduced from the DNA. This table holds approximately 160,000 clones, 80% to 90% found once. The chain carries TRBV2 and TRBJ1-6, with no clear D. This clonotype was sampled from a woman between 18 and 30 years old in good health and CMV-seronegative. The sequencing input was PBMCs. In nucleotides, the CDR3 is TGTGCCAGTTATCGGACTTTTTCTGGTTCACCCCTCCACTTT. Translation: CASYRTFSGSPLHF.